This TCR beta chain was recovered during a study of shared clonotypes between healthy human individuals. Samples underwent the assay at deep level. Clones were read by immunoSEQ multiplex PCR, and TCRdb kept only the in-frame ones, dropping some. The repertoire holds about 1.1 million clones, with around 77% as singletons. Study conclusions and caveats: Rarefaction demonstrated incomplete sorted-subset sequencing despite large depth. Among the subsets, naive ones generally showed larger estimated richness than memory ones.

The CDR3 spans 14 residues. The germline gives CDR1 SGHAT, CDR2 FQNNGV. Trimming took 5 bases from V and 4 from J; bases not matched to a gene: 7. Of note for this clone: Its antigen is still unknown.

V is TRBV11-2 and J is TRBJ1-1; 7 positions match TRBD1. The source of this sequence is a man aged 18 to 29 in good health. Some clones in this sample may be carry-over from other donors' samples. Sequenced: memory CD4+ T cells from PBMCs. Subset of the sample: CD45RA-negative fraction. CDR3 DNA sequence: TGTGCCAGCAGCCCACACAGGGGAGTCACTGAAGCTTTCTTT. The encoded protein is CASSPHRGVTEAFF.